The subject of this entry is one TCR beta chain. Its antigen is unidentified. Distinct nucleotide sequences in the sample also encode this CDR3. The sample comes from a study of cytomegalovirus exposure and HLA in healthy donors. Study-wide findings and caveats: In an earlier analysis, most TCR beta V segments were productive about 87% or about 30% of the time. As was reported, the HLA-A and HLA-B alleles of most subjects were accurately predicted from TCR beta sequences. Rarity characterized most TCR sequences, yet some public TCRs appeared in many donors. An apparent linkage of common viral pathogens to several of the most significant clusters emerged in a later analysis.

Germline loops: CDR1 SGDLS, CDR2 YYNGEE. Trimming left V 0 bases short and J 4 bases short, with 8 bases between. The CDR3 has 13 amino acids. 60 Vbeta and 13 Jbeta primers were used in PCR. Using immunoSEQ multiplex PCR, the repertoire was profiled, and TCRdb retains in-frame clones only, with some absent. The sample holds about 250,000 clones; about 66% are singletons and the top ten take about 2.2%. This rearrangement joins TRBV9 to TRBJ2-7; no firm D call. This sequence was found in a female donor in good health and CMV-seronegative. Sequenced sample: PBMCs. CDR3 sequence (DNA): TGTGCCAGCAGCGTAGGACAACTTTACGAGCAGTACTTC. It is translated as CASSVGQLYEQYF.